The 24 T cell receptor beta chains below all came from one sample that was sequenced in a study of blood T cells in healthy people across ages (dated by TCRdb to about 2015). The library was produced with 5' RACE. The listed sequencing device is Illumina HiSeq 2500. The second PCR ran for roughly 7 to 12 cycles and used a J-beta primer mix along with a sample-barcoded 5' primer. Using fastp at Q25 and MiXCR, TCRdb reprocessed the public reads and kept productive beta chains. Rows are unified per CDR3 protein, each entry keeping the most common DNA and genes. This sample is represented by about 1.1 million distinct CDR3 sequences; approximately 38% of them were singletons. Of the sample, roughly 14% falls within the top ten clones. The material sequenced was blood. These receptors were taken from a man aged 18 to 30 in good health.

For this clonotype: The junction differs from germline at one of its ends, possibly a read error. The rearrangement uses TRBV20-1 and TRBJ2-3, with TRBD1 as a possible D gene (5 bases). The germline gives CDR1 DFQATT, CDR2 SNEGSKA (reference sequence). The CDR3 extends over 11 amino acids. The CDR3 bases are TGCAGTGCTAAGGGGTCAGATGCGCAGTATTTT. The encoded protein is CSAKGSDAQYF.

This chain connects TRBV6-5 to TRBJ2-7, with 8 bases aligning to TRBD2. The CDR3 loop spans 16 amino acids. Germline-derived CDR1 and CDR2 are MNHEY and SVGAGI. V gave up 6 bases and J gave up 4 bases; unmatched junction bases: 14. Here the CDR3 reads CASSSVGAGERYEQYF. Written as DNA, the CDR3 is TGTGCCAGCAGCAGCGTCGGAGCGGGGGAACGGTACGAGCAGTACTTC.

V and J are TRBV6-2 or TRBV6-3 and TRBJ1-2; D is perhaps TRBD1 (6 bases). V lost 2 bases to trimming and J lost 4 bases, with 14 bases between them. The CDR3 spans 15 residues. Germline loops: CDR1 MNHEY, CDR2 SVGEGT. DNA of the CDR3: TGTGCCAGCAGTTACGTAGGGGACACCTCCTATGGCTACACCTTC. It translates to CASSYVGDTSYGYTF.

This clonotype appeared a few times. The rearrangement joins TRBV19 to TRBJ1-2; no reliable D call. Germline CDR1 reads LNHDA; CDR2 reads SQIVND (reference sequence). This CDR3 has 14 amino acids. Trimming cost V 2 bases and J 4 bases, with 11 bases left between them. As DNA, the CDR3 is TGTGCCAGTAGTATAAGAGACGGAAGCTATGGCTACACCTTC. It yields the protein CASSIRDGSYGYTF.

V usage is TRBV7-2 and J usage is TRBJ2-1; 9 bases fit TRBD1. The CDR3 has 17 amino acids. CDR1 is SGHTA and CDR2 is FQGNSA in the germline V gene. J gave up 4 bases and V 0 bases, and 7 bases lay outside the gene matches. DNA of the CDR3: TGTGCCAGCAGCTTAGCGCGATGGGACAGGGCGTACAATGAGCAGTTCTTC. As protein: CASSLARWDRAYNEQFF.

The chain couples TRBV20-1 to TRBJ2-3; no clear D. The germline V and J ends were trimmed by 5 bases and 6 bases, with 18 bases remaining between them. In germline, CDR1 is DFQATT, CDR2 SNEGSKA (reference sequence). This CDR3 comprises 14 residues. The CDR3 sequence: CSAFIPPIGDTQYF. The CDR3 DNA follows: TGCAGTGCTTTCATTCCCCCAATCGGTGATACGCAGTATTTT.

Turning to this clonotype: This could be a read error, since a much larger clone is one nucleotide away. The gene calls are TRBV7-7 and TRBJ2-3, with D hard to call. The CDR3 is 13 amino acids. Germline assignment: CDR1 SSHAT and CDR2 FNYEAQ (reference sequence). The CDR3 sequence is CASSCSTTDTQYF. The DNA for the CDR3 is TGTGCTAGCAGCTGTTCTACCACAGATACGCAGTATTTT.

This clonotype was seen a handful of times. The junction and the germline gene differ at one end; a read error may be behind it. The chain combines TRBV5-4 with TRBJ2-3; 7 positions match TRBD1. Germline V lookup: CDR1 SGHNT, CDR2 YYREEE (reference sequence). This CDR3 has 15 residues. CDR3 loop: CTSSLSGTATDTQYF. For the CDR3, the DNA is TGTACCAGCAGCTTGTCGGGGACAGCAACAGATACGCAGTATTTT.

The chain is built from TRBV20-1 and TRBJ2-3, with D possibly TRBD1 on 6 matching bases. The ends were cut back, 6 bases at V and 2 bases at J, with 18 bases in the middle. CDR1 and CDR2 (germline): DFQATT, SNEGSKA (reference sequence). CDR3 length equals 15 residues. This CDR3 is CSAPDSGDYTDTQYF. CDR3 DNA sequence: TGCAGTGCGCCGGACAGCGGAGATTACACAGATACGCAGTATTTT.

The chain links TRBV4-2 to TRBJ2-1; possibly TRBD1 for D (5 bases). Looked up from germline, CDR1 is LGHNA and CDR2 is YNFKEQ. Trimming cost V 3 bases and J 1 base, with 13 bases left between them. CDR3 length equals 16 residues. The CDR3 loop is CASSQELRDSYNEQFF. Written as DNA, the CDR3 is TGTGCCAGCAGCCAGGAACTCAGGGATTCCTACAATGAGCAGTTCTTC.

Only a few counts were recorded for this clonotype. The genes are TRBV9 and TRBJ2-1; 7 bases are a match to TRBD2. Germline CDR1 SGDLS, CDR2 YYNGEE. J lost 0 bases, V lost 0 bases, and 6 bases had no gene match. The CDR3 loop spans 17 amino acids. The CDR3 DNA reads as TGTGCCAGCAGCGTAGGAGAGTGGGGGGGCTCCTACAATGAGCAGTTCTTC. It specifies CASSVGEWGGSYNEQFF.

This clonotype occurred a few times. V and J are TRBV7-9 and TRBJ1-1; D ambiguous. Trimming shortened V by 5 bases and J by 6 bases, and 13 bases separated the two germline ends. CDR3 length: 13 amino acids. Germline-derived CDR1 and CDR2 are SEHNR and FQNEAQ (reference sequence). This CDR3 is CASSPPPGAEAFF. In nucleotides, the CDR3 is TGTGCCAGCAGCCCCCCCCCGGGTGCTGAAGCTTTCTTT.

The J gene is TRBJ1-1, the V gene TRBV20-1; D remains unclear. Trimming stripped 1 base from V and 0 bases from J, with 6 bases between. The CDR3 spans 13 residues. Germline V CDR1 and CDR2: DFQATT, SNEGSKA (reference sequence). CDR3 region: CSARALMNTEAFF. The CDR3 nucleotides are TGCAGTGCTAGAGCACTCATGAACACTGAAGCTTTCTTT.

This chain links TRBV3-1 with TRBJ1-4; D is uncertain. The V end lost 0 bases, the J end lost 2 bases, and 10 bases lay between the germline ends. The germline CDR1 and CDR2 sequences are LGHDT and YNNKEL (reference sequence). This CDR3 comprises 16 residues. The CDR3 DNA reads as TGTGCCAGCAGCCAAGACTCCGAAAGGACTAATGAAAAACTGTTTTTT. This gives the protein CASSQDSERTNEKLFF.

V and J are TRBV12-3 or TRBV12-4 and TRBJ2-1; 9 nucleotides agree with TRBD2. This CDR3 has 16 residues. V shed 2 bases and J 7 bases; nucleotides not matched to a gene: 9. The CDR3 reads CASSLFGGGAFNEQFF. The CDR3 DNA sequence: TGTGCCAGCAGTTTATTCGGCGGGGGGGCCTTTAATGAGCAGTTCTTC.

The chain joins TRBV20-1 to TRBJ2-3, with unresolved D. Trimming left V 3 bases short and J 0 bases short, with 4 bases between. Looked up from germline, CDR1 is DFQATT and CDR2 is SNEGSKA (reference sequence). CDR3 length: 12 residues. The CDR3 protein is CSASSSTDTQYF. The CDR3 DNA is TGCAGTGCTAGTTCCAGCACAGATACGCAGTATTTT.

This clonotype came up a few times. The CDR3 region is CASSGYMGANEQFF. CDR3 coding DNA: TGTGCCAGCAGTGGGTACATGGGAGCGAATGAGCAGTTCTTC. The rearrangement links TRBV25-1 to TRBJ2-1, with D maybe TRBD2 (5 bases). V lost 4 bases, J lost 7 bases, and 14 bases lay in between. The germline CDR1 and CDR2 sequences are MGHDK and SYGVNS. This CDR3 region has 14 residues. The variable domain in full, completed from reference TRBV25-1 and TRBJ2-1, reads EADIYQTPRYLVIGTGKKITLECSQTMGHDKMYWYQQDPGMELHLIHYSYGVNSTEKGDLSSESTVSRIRTEHFPLTLESARPSHTSQYLCASSGYMGANEQFFGPGTRLTVL.

This rearrangement joins TRBV9 to TRBJ2-1, with D tentatively TRBD1 (6 bases). This CDR3 spans 15 amino acids. The germline V and J ends were trimmed by 4 bases and 6 bases, with 17 bases remaining between them. Germline-derived CDR1 and CDR2 are SGDLS and YYNGEE. CDR3 sequence: CASSPRQAHSNEQFF. DNA of the CDR3: TGTGCCAGCAGCCCCCGACAGGCGCATTCCAATGAGCAGTTCTTC.

This chain connects TRBV2 to TRBJ2-7, with D possibly being TRBD1 or TRBD2 (5 bases each). The CDR3 covers 13 residues. V was shortened by 7 bases and J by 3 bases, with 13 bases between the two germline ends. The V gene's germline CDR1 is SNHLY and CDR2 FYNNEI. CDR3 coding DNA: TGTGCCAGCAAATCTGATGGGGGCTACGAGCAGTACTTC. It is translated as CASKSDGGYEQYF.

On this clonotype: One end of the junction fails to match germline, which may point to a read error. This chain joins TRBV7-3 and TRBJ2-3; either TRBD1 or TRBD2 may supply D (6 bases each). This CDR3 has 16 residues. In germline, CDR1 is SGHTA, CDR2 FQGTGA. DNA for the CDR3: TGTGCCAGTAGCTTAGTGGGGGGCATTCATGCAGATACGCAGTATTTT. It yields the protein CASSLVGGIHADTQYF.

This clonotype was observed a handful of times. This chain links TRBV20-1 with TRBJ1-6, with 10 bases matching TRBD1. The CDR3 extends over 14 amino acids. CDR1 and CDR2 (germline): DFQATT, SNEGSKA (reference sequence). V lost 6 bases, J lost 10 bases, and 9 bases stayed unmatched. The CDR3, as DNA: TGCAGTGCCGAAGGGACAGGGGTAGAGTCACCCCTCCACTTT. Amino acid sequence: CSAEGTGVESPLHF.

The J gene is TRBJ2-4, the V gene TRBV15; no firm D call. Germline V CDR1 and CDR2: LNHNV, YYDKDF (reference sequence). The germline V and J ends were trimmed by 3 bases and 7 bases, with 10 bases remaining between them. CDR3 size: 13 residues. CDR3 residues: CATSSRIWNIQYF. The CDR3 bases are TGTGCCACCAGCAGCCGAATATGGAACATTCAGTACTTC.

The gene calls are TRBV6-5 and TRBJ2-5, with a tentative D call TRBD1 (6 bases). Per the germline V gene, CDR1 is MNHEY and CDR2 is SVGAGI. V lost 7 bases and J 1 base, leaving 13 bases between the germline ends. The CDR3 sequence is 14 residues long. The CDR3 DNA reads TGTGCCAGCAAGGGGGACCTCGTCCAAGAGACCCAGTACTTC. Its translation: CASKGDLVQETQYF.

The rearrangement uses TRBV30 and TRBJ1-2; D may be TRBD1 (6 bases). The CDR3 runs 14 residues. Germline CDR1 is GTSNPN and CDR2 is SVGIG (reference sequence). Trimming cost V 2 bases and J 4 bases, with 14 bases left between them. In DNA form, the CDR3 reads TGTGCCTGGAGTTCTCGACAGGTCGGCTATGGCTACACCTTC. Translating gives CAWSSRQVGYGYTF.